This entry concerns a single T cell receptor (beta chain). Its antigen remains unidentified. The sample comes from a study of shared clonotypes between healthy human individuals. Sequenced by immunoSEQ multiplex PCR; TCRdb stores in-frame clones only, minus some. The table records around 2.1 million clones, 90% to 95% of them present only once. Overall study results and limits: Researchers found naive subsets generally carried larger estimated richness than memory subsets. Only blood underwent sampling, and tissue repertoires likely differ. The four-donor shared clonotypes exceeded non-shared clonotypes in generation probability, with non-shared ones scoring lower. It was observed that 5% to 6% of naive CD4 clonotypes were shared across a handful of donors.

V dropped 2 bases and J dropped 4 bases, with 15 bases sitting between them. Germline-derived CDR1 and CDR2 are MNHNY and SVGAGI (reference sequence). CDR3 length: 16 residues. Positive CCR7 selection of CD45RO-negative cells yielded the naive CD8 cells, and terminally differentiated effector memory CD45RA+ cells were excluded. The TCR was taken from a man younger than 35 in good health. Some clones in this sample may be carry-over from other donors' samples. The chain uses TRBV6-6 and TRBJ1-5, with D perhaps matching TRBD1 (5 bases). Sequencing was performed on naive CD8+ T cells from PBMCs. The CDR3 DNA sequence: TGTGCCAGCAGTTACCCTATACCCGACAGAAATCAGCCCCAGCATTTT. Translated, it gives CASSYPIPDRNQPQHF.